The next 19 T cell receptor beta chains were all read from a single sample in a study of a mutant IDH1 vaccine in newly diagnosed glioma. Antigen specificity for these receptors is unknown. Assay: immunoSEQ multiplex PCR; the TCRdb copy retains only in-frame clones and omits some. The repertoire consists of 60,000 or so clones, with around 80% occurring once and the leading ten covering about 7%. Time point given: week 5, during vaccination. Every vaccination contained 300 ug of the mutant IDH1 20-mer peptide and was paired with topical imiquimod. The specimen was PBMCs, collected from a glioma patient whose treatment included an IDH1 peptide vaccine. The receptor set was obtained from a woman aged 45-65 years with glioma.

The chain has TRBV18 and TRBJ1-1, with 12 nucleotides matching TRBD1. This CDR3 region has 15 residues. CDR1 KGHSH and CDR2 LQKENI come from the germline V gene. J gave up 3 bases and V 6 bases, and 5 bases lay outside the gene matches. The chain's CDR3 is CASSGQGAPDTEAFF. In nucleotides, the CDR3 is TGTGCCAGCTCGGGACAGGGGGCCCCGGACACTGAAGCTTTCTTT.

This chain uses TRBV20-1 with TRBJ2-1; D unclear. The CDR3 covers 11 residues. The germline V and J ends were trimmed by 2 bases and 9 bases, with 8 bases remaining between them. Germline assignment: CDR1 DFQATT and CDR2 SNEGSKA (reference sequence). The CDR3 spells CSARHLGEQFF. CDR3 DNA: TGCAGTGCTAGACATCTGGGTGAGCAGTTCTTC.

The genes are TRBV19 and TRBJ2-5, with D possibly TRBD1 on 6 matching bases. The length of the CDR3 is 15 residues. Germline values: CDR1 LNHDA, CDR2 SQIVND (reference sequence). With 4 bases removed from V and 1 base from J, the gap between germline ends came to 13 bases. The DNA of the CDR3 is TGTGCCAGTAGTACCGGACAGAGTTTCCAAGAGACCCAGTACTTC. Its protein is CASSTGQSFQETQYF. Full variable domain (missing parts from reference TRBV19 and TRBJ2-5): DGGITQSPKYLFRKEGQNVTLSCEQNLNHDAMYWYRQDPGQGLRLIYYSQIVNDFQKGDIAEGYSVSREKKESFPLTVTSAQKNPTAFYLCASSTGQSFQETQYFGPGTRLLVL.

The CDR3 region is CASSDSQQDEQYF. The CDR3 DNA follows: TGTGCCAGCAGTGACTCCCAGCAGGACGAGCAGTACTTC. The chain combines TRBV9 with TRBJ2-7, with unresolved D. Germline V gene lookup returns CDR1 SGDLS and CDR2 YYNGEE. There are 13 residues in the CDR3. Trimming stripped 5 bases from V and 5 bases from J, with 14 bases between.

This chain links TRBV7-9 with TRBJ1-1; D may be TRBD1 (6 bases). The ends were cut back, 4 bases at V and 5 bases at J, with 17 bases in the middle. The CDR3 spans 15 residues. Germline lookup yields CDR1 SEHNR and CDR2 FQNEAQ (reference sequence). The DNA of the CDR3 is TGTGCCAGCAGCTCCCTAGGGGGTGTGGGAACTGAAGCTTTCTTT. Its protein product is CASSSLGGVGTEAFF. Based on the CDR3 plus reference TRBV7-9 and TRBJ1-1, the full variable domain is DTGVSQNPRHKITKRGQNVTFRCDPISEHNRLYWYRQTLGQGPEFLTYFQNEAQLEKSRLLSDRFSAERPKGSFSTLEIQRTEQGDSAMYLCASSSLGGVGTEAFFGQGTRLTVV.

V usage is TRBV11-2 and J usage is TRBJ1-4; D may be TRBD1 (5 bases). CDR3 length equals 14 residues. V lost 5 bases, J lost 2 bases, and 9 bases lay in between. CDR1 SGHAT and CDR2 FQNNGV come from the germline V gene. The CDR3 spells CASSRQLTNEKLFF. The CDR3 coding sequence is TGTGCCAGCAGCCGACAGCTGACTAATGAAAAACTGTTTTTT.

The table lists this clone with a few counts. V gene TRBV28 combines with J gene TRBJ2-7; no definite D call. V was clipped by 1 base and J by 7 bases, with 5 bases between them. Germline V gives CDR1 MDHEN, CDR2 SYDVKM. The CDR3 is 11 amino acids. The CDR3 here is CASSLSQEQYF. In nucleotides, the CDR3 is TGTGCCAGCAGTTTATCCCAAGAGCAGTACTTC. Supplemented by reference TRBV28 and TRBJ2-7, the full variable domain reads DVKVTQSSRYLVKRTGEKVFLECVQDMDHENMFWYRQDPGLGLRLIYFSYDVKMKEKGDIPEGYSVSREKKERFSLILESASTNQTSMYLCASSLSQEQYFGPGTRLTVT.

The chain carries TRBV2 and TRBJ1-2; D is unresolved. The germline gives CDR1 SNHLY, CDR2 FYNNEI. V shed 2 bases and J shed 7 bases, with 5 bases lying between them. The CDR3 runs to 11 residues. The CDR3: CASSEIGGYTF. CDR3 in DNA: TGTGCCAGCAGTGAAATAGGTGGCTACACCTTC.

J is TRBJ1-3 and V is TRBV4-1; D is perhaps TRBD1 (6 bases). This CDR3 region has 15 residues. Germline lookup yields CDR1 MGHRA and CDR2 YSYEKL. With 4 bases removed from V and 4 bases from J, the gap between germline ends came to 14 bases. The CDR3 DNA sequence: TGCGCCAGCAGCCCGGGAGGGGGGGTAGGAAACACCATATATTTT. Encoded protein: CASSPGGGVGNTIYF.

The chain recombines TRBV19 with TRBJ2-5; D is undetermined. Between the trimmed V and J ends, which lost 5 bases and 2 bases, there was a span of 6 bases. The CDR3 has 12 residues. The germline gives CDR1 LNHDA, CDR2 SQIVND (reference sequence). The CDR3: CASSFWQETQYF. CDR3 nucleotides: TGTGCCAGTAGTTTCTGGCAAGAGACCCAGTACTTC.

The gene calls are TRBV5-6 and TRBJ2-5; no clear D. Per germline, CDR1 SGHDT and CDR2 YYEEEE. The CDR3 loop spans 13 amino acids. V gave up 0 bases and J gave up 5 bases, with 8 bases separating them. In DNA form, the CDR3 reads TGTGCCAGCAGCTTGGCGGGCGCGGAGACCCAGTACTTC. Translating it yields CASSLAGAETQYF.

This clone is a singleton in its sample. CDR3 sequence reads: CASSLADFYGYTF. DNA for the CDR3: TGCGCCAGCAGCTTGGCGGATTTCTATGGCTACACCTTC. The rearrangement uses TRBV5-1 and TRBJ1-2, with D hard to call. Germline V gene sequence: CDR1 SGHRS, CDR2 YFSETQ. The CDR3 has 13 amino acids. V lost 0 bases, J lost 4 bases, and 7 bases lay in between.

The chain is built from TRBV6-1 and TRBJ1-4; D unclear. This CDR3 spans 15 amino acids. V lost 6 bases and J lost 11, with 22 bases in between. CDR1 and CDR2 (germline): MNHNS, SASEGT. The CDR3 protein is CASRSEGGVFVKLFF. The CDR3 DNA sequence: TGTGCCAGCAGGTCTGAGGGCGGGGTTTTTGTTAAACTGTTTTTT.

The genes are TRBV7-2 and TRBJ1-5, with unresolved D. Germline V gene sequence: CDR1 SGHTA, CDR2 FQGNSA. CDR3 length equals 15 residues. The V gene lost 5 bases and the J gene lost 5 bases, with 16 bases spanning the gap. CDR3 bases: TGTGCCAGCAGCGCGTTTATAAGCGGGGATCAGCCCCAGCATTTT. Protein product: CASSAFISGDQPQHF.

The CDR3 DNA is TGTGCCAGCAGCTTGATAAGCCAAGAGACCCAGTACTTC. This gives the protein CASSLISQETQYF. V is TRBV5-6 and J is TRBJ2-5, with D unresolved. The CDR3 has 13 amino acids. The V end was cut by 1 base, the J end by 1 base, with 5 bases between. Germline V gene data show CDR1 as SGHDT and CDR2 as YYEEEE. The full variable domain, in which reference TRBV5-6 and TRBJ2-5 provide the parts outside the CDR3, is DAGVTQSPTHLIKTRGQQVTLRCSPKSGHDTVSWYQQALGQGPQFIFQYYEEEERQRGNFPDRFSGHQFPNYSSELNVNALLLGDSALYLCASSLISQETQYFGPGTRLLVL.

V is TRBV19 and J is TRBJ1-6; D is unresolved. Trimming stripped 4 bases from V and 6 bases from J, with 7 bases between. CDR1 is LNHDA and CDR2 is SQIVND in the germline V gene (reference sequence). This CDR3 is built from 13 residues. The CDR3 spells CASSRVSNSPLHF. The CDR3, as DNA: TGTGCCAGTAGTAGGGTGAGTAATTCACCCCTCCACTTT.

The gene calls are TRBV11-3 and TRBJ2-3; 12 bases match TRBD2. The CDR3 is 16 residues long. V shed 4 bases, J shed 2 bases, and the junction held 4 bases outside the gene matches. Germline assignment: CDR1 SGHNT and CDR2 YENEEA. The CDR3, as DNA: TGTGCCAGCAGCTGGGGACTAGCGGGCACCACAGATACGCAGTATTTT. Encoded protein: CASSWGLAGTTDTQYF.

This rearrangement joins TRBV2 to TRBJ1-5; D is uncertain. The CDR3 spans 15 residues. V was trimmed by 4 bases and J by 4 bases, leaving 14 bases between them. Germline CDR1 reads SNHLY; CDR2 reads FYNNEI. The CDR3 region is CASSVGGMTNQPQHF. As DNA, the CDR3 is TGTGCCAGCAGTGTGGGAGGGATGACGAATCAGCCCCAGCATTTT.

The CDR3 coding sequence is TGTGCCAGCAGCTTGGCGACAGGTTACAGCACAGATACGCAGTATTTT. This gives the protein CASSLATGYSTDTQYF. The genes are TRBV5-4 and TRBJ2-3; possible D gene TRBD1, 6 bases. The CDR3 runs to 16 residues. Trimming left V 0 bases short and J 0 bases short, with 11 bases between. Germline V CDR1 and CDR2: SGHNT, YYREEE (reference sequence).